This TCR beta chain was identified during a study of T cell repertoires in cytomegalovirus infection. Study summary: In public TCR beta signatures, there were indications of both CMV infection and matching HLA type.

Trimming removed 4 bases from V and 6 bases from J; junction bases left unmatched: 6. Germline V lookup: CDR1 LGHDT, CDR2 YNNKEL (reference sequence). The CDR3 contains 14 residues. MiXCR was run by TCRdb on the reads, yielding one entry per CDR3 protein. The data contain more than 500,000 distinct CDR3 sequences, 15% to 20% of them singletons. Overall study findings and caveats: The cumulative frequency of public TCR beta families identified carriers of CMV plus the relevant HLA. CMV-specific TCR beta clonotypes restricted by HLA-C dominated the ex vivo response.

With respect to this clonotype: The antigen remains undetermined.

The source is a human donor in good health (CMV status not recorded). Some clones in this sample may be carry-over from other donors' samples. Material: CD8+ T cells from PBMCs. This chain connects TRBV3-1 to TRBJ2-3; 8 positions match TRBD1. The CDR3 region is CASSLDRGPDTQYF. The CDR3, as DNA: TGTGCCAGCAGCCTTGACAGGGGTCCGGATACGCAGTATTTT.